This record looks at one T cell receptor (beta chain) sequence and its context. What this receptor recognizes is not known. No base qualities exist here, and no much larger clone lies one base off it. CDR3 length: 17 amino acids, cysteine to phenylalanine. The kept DNA is CDR3 alone, 51 bases in frame from the first base. V is pared back by 5 bases and J by 1 base, with 20 bases lying between the germline termini. Looking up the germline V gene yields CDR1 MNHEY and CDR2 SVGEGT. This record belongs to a study of blood T cell repertoires in COVID-19 (dated by TCRdb to about 2020). Background for the entire study: Collaborator samples came from the United States, Italy and Spain and covered acute and convalescent phases of COVID-19. The material from the prospective study consisted of cDNA or gDNA derived from T cells, B-cell-depleted T cells, or PBMCs. Subjects who had been exposed to COVID-19, were actively infected with it, or had recovered from it provided the deeply sampled blood TCRbeta repertoires that made up the dataset. The repertoires were released in a freely available public database meant as a resource for research on the immune response to SARS-CoV-2. Samples came from the ongoing ImmuneRACE study (first 160 participants) plus 1,254 subjects from 6 global collaborators. Nearly every sample came with metadata listing a de-identified subject ID, COVID-19 status, age in years and sex. Where available, HLA class I and class II types were obtained from metadata supplied by the sample provider rather than from assay-based typing. What the study reported, not specific to this receptor: The amount of clinical and demographic metadata varied by source and participant and was provided uncurated.

TCRbeta CDR3 regions were amplified from genomic DNA using the immunoSEQ Assay, a bias-controlled multiplex PCR. The original pipeline was this. Within the assay, amplification of reference gene primers was used to estimate how many nucleated cells each sample contained. To quantify the absolute abundance of each unique TCRbeta CDR3 rearrangement, sequence reads were collapsed and filtered. Productive Simpson clonality was computed per sample as the square root of Simpson's diversity index over productive rearrangements. The source is immuneACCESS, and TCRdb retained only in-frame sequences with V and J called. Part of the clones is not carried over; for the studies checked, unresolved V genes explain less than half of this, and the remainder is unexplained. V, J and clone size are taken as reported in that table, and D and trimming were inferred from the DNA itself. The sample yields approximately 250,000 clones; 70% to 90% were counted once. The ten largest clones represent more than 0.75% of the sample.

Each collaborating institution followed its own protocols to collect whole blood in K2EDTA tubes. For TCRbeta analysis, collaborators shipped samples as frozen whole blood, isolated PBMCs, or DNA extracted from either of those sample types. The source of this sequence is a man aged 40-49 years with acute or convalescent COVID-19. The chain is made from TRBV6-2 or TRBV6-3 and TRBJ2-5; the D gene is perhaps TRBD2, on 6 matching bases. The sequencing sample was made of peripheral blood. CDR3 reads: CASSPGRLGSGQETQYF. In nucleotide form, the sequence is TGTGCCAGCAGTCCCGGGCGTCTAGGTAGCGGCCAAGAGACCCAGTACTTC.